Included here is one TCR beta chain sequence, with context. V dropped 2 bases and J dropped 4; count of bases not matched to a gene: 5. The CDR3 consists of 16 residues. The germline gives CDR1 MGHRA, CDR2 YSYEKL. Participants, about 18 to 90 years old, spanned fewer than 25 US areas. Participant-reported clinical history was the basis for cohort assignment. Exposed enrollees had met someone with a PCR-confirmed or clinician-diagnosed COVID-19 case at some point within the 2 weeks before study entry. The entry originates in a study of blood T cell repertoires in COVID-19. Whole-study context: Italy, Spain and the United States were the sources of the convalescent and acute COVID-19 samples.

TCRdb keeps only in-frame clones here, not all; method: immunoSEQ multiplex PCR. This sample has fewer than 400,000 clones, with 85% found just once. Sequenced sample: PBMCs or T cells enriched from blood (not recorded which). This chain links TRBV4-1 with TRBJ2-1, with TRBD1 identical over 10 bases. The clonotype originates from a woman aged 25-40 years who had been exposed to COVID-19. The CDR3 nucleotides read TGCGCCAGCAGCCAAACCTCGGGACAGGGGTACAATGAGCAGTTCTTC. It translates to CASSQTSGQGYNEQFF.